These 8 T cell receptor beta chains share one sample of origin, sequenced in a study of T cell responses to AZD1222 COVID-19 vaccine. Sequenced by immunoSEQ multiplex PCR; TCRdb stores in-frame clones only, minus some. This sample carries about 73,000 clones, approximately 89% of them seen once, and the ten largest clones take about a tenth. Specimen: peripheral blood, collected 28 days after the second AZD1222 dose. Receptor source: an adult who received the AZD1222 COVID-19 vaccine.

The chain combines TRBV19 with TRBJ2-2; the D is unclear. The ends were cut back, 2 bases at V and 3 bases at J, with 19 bases in the middle. The V gene's germline CDR1 is LNHDA and CDR2 SQIVND (reference sequence). The CDR3 length is 18 residues. CDR3 DNA sequence: TGTGCCAGTAGTATACTCAGGAGAGGCGGCCTGGACACCGGGGAGCTGTTTTTT. Translation: CASSILRRGGLDTGELFF.

The chain carries TRBV14 and TRBJ2-7; either TRBD1 or TRBD2 may supply D (6 bases each). The CDR3 runs to 16 residues. Per the germline V gene, CDR1 is SGHDN and CDR2 is FVKESK. The V end was cut by 0 bases, the J end by 0 bases, with 12 bases between. The CDR3 sequence: CASSQDVGGSSYEQYF. DNA of the CDR3: TGTGCCAGCAGCCAAGATGTAGGGGGGAGCTCCTACGAGCAGTACTTC.

The chain combines TRBV5-4 with TRBJ2-7; 8 bases match TRBD1. Looked up from germline, CDR1 is SGHNT and CDR2 is YYREEE (reference sequence). This CDR3 has 14 amino acids. The V segment lost 3 bases and the J segment 2 bases; nucleotides outside the gene matches: 4. CDR3 sequence: CASSWGTGTYEQYF. The CDR3 DNA reads as TGTGCCAGCAGCTGGGGGACAGGTACCTACGAGCAGTACTTC. Looking up the rest from reference TRBV5-4 and TRBJ2-7 gives the full variable domain: ETGVTQSPTHLIKTRGQQVTLRCSSQSGHNTVSWYQQALGQGPQFIFQYYREEENGRGNFPPRFSGLQFPNYSSELNVNALELDDSALYLCASSWGTGTYEQYFGPGTRLTVT.

This clone was seen just once. This chain uses TRBV7-9 with TRBJ2-6, with 8 bases matching TRBD2. This CDR3 has 18 amino acids. Trimming at V came to 6 bases and at J to 4 bases, leaving 14 bases not matched to a gene. The V gene's germline CDR1 is SEHNR and CDR2 FQNEAQ (reference sequence). The CDR3, as DNA: TGTGCCAGCAGTCCCTTTTTTAGCGGGGTTACGGGGGCCAACGTCCTGACTTTC. Protein product: CASSPFFSGVTGANVLTF.

J is TRBJ2-3 and V is TRBV24-1, with TRBD1 as a possible D gene (6 bases). V was trimmed by 3 bases and J by 1 base, leaving 10 bases between them. CDR3 length: 15 amino acids. Germline V gene sequence: CDR1 KGHDR, CDR2 SFDVKD. The CDR3 region has the DNA TGTGCCACCAGTGATCGCGCAGGGGGCACAGATACGCAGTATTTT. The encoded protein is CATSDRAGGTDTQYF.

The rearrangement links TRBV6-5 to TRBJ2-2; D may correspond to TRBD1 or TRBD2 (6 bases each). V gave up 2 bases and J gave up 4 bases, with 11 bases separating them. The germline CDR1 and CDR2 sequences are MNHEY and SVGAGI. The CDR3 sequence is 15 residues long. DNA for the CDR3: TGTGCCAGCAGTTACCTGGGGGGCAGCACCGGGGAGCTGTTTTTT. Translated, it gives CASSYLGGSTGELFF.

The genes are TRBV30 and TRBJ1-3; TRBD1 agrees at 7 bases. CDR3 length equals 16 residues. The V segment lost 4 bases and the J segment 2 bases; nucleotides outside the gene matches: 11. CDR1 GTSNPN and CDR2 SVGIG come from the germline V gene (reference sequence). CDR3 in DNA: TGTGCCTGGACTATAAACCAGGGGGGTGCTGGAAACACCATATATTTT. It specifies CAWTINQGGAGNTIYF. The whole variable domain, remainder taken from reference TRBV30 and TRBJ1-3, is SQTIHQWPATLVQPVGSPLSLECTVEGTSNPNLYWYRQAAGRGLQLLFYSVGIGQISSEVPQNLSASRPQDRQFILSSKKLLLSDSGFYLCAWTINQGGAGNTIYFGEGSWLTVV.

This chain joins TRBV6-5 and TRBJ1-4; D is unclear. V was pared by 5 bases and J by 10 bases, with 11 bases between. Germline CDR1 MNHEY, CDR2 SVGAGI. This CDR3 contains 12 residues. The CDR3 region is CASSTTEGKLFF. The CDR3 DNA follows: TGTGCCAGCAGTACCACAGAGGGAAAACTGTTTTTT.